This passage covers 23 T cell receptor beta chains from one sample sequenced in a study of shared clonotypes between healthy human individuals. Using immunoSEQ multiplex PCR, the repertoire was profiled, and TCRdb retains in-frame clones only, with some absent. The sample has fewer than 1.8 million clones; 98% to 99% are singletons. Sequencing was performed on naive CD4+ T cells sorted from blood. As to subset: CD45RA+ positively selected. The receptors shown here come from a man younger than 40 in good health.

The V call is TRBV2, the J call TRBJ2-7; 10 bases are shared with TRBD2. The CDR3 spans 15 residues. Germline loops: CDR1 SNHLY, CDR2 FYNNEI. Trimming removed 6 bases from V and 2 bases from J; junction bases left unmatched: 7. CDR3 sequence: CASRRTSGNPYEQYF. The CDR3 DNA follows: TGTGCCAGCAGGCGGACTAGCGGTAATCCCTACGAGCAGTACTTC.

DNA of the CDR3: TGTGCCAGTAGTGATGACGGTTGGTCCGGGACAGGGGAGCACGAGCAGTACTTC. The encoded protein is CASSDDGWSGTGEHEQYF. This chain links TRBV19 with TRBJ2-7; 10 bases agree with TRBD1. CDR3 length: 18 residues. V trimming: 5 bases; J trimming: 5 bases; junction bases outside the gene matches: 18. The V gene's germline CDR1 is LNHDA and CDR2 SQIVND (reference sequence). The complete variable domain, with remaining parts taken from reference TRBV19 and TRBJ2-7, reads DGGITQSPKYLFRKEGQNVTLSCEQNLNHDAMYWYRQDPGQGLRLIYYSQIVNDFQKGDIAEGYSVSREKKESFPLTVTSAQKNPTAFYLCASSDDGWSGTGEHEQYFGPGTRLTVT.

V usage is TRBV28 and J usage is TRBJ2-1; TRBD2 matches 7 bases. Germline trimming cut 6 bases from V and 1 base from J; bases unmatched to any gene: 6. The CDR3 sequence is 15 residues long. CDR1 MDHEN and CDR2 SYDVKM come from the germline V gene. CDR3 amino acids: CASSPAGTSYNEQFF. The CDR3 bases are TGTGCCAGCAGCCCAGCGGGGACTTCCTACAATGAGCAGTTCTTC.

This sequence joins TRBV5-1 and TRBJ2-3, with D maybe TRBD2 (5 bases). Trimming cost V 5 bases and J 0 bases, with 13 bases left between them. The CDR3 spans 15 residues. Germline CDR1 is SGHRS and CDR2 is YFSETQ. The CDR3 DNA is TGCGCCAGCAGTCTTCCGGGGTCTAGCACAGATACGCAGTATTTT. This gives the protein CASSLPGSSTDTQYF. The full variable domain, in which reference TRBV5-1 and TRBJ2-3 provide the parts outside the CDR3, is KAGVTQTPRYLIKTRGQQVTLSCSPISGHRSVSWYQQTPGQGLQFLFEYFSETQRNKGNFPGRFSGRQFSNSRSEMNVSTLELGDSALYLCASSLPGSSTDTQYFGPGTRLTVL.

This clone was picked up a small number of times. Additional DNA sequences in this sample encode the identical CDR3. J is TRBJ2-5 and V is TRBV5-1, with TRBD1 matching over 7 bases. The length of the CDR3 is 13 residues. The V gene's germline CDR1 is SGHRS and CDR2 YFSETQ. V trimming: 4 bases; J trimming: 5 bases; junction bases outside the gene matches: 5. The CDR3: CASSPRGQETQYF. The DNA for the CDR3 is TGCGCCAGCAGCCCAAGGGGGCAGGAGACCCAGTACTTC. The whole variable domain, remainder taken from reference TRBV5-1 and TRBJ2-5, is KAGVTQTPRYLIKTRGQQVTLSCSPISGHRSVSWYQQTPGQGLQFLFEYFSETQRNKGNFPGRFSGRQFSNSRSEMNVSTLELGDSALYLCASSPRGQETQYFGPGTRLLVL.

This rearrangement joins TRBV4-3 to TRBJ1-1, with D unresolved. The CDR3 runs to 14 residues. Germline loops: CDR1 LGHNA, CDR2 YSLEER. Trimming took 3 bases from V and 0 from J, leaving 8 bases between them. CDR3: CASSQRTLNTEAFF. CDR3 nucleotide sequence: TGCGCCAGCAGCCAGAGAACGTTGAACACTGAAGCTTTCTTT.

CDR3 nucleotide sequence: TGTGCCAGCTCACCCGGACTAGCGGGAGATTTAACCCAGTACTTC. It translates to CASSPGLAGDLTQYF. The chain couples TRBV18 to TRBJ2-5, with 13 bases lining up with TRBD2. V trimming: 3 bases; J trimming: 8 bases; junction bases outside the gene matches: 6. This CDR3 is built from 15 residues. Per the germline V gene, CDR1 is KGHSH and CDR2 is LQKENI.

This clone has just one count. The chain is built from TRBV6-5 and TRBJ2-1, with 9 bases lining up with TRBD2. This CDR3 comprises 14 residues. CDR1 MNHEY and CDR2 SVGAGI come from the germline V gene. V shed 7 bases, J shed 7 bases, and the junction held 8 bases outside the gene matches. This CDR3 is CASTLAGTSNEQFF. The CDR3 region has the DNA TGTGCCAGCACCCTAGCGGGGACCTCGAATGAGCAGTTCTTC.

The V and J genes are TRBV9 and TRBJ2-7, with 9 positions matching TRBD1. V lost 2 bases to trimming and J lost 4 bases; unmatched junction nucleotides: 4. The CDR3 runs to 14 residues. Germline V CDR1 and CDR2: SGDLS, YYNGEE. The CDR3 loop is CASSVRDRDYEQYF. CDR3 in DNA: TGTGCCAGCAGCGTTCGGGACAGGGATTACGAGCAGTACTTC.

The genes are TRBV7-2 and TRBJ2-7; the D call may be TRBD1 or TRBD2 (5 bases each). The CDR3 is 14 residues long. Germline V lookup: CDR1 SGHTA, CDR2 FQGNSA. Between the trimmed V and J ends, which lost 3 bases and 7 bases, there was a span of 16 bases. CDR3 amino acids: CASSLGTGSQEQYF. The CDR3 DNA sequence: TGTGCCAGCAGCTTGGGGACGGGATCGCAAGAGCAGTACTTC.

This clone was counted a single time. The J gene is TRBJ1-3, the V gene TRBV7-9; D is unclear. V gave up 4 bases and J gave up 2 bases, with 18 bases separating them. Looked up from germline, CDR1 is SEHNR and CDR2 is FQNEAQ (reference sequence). The CDR3 contains 17 residues. The CDR3 loop reads CASSSFEPSGTGNTIYF. The CDR3 DNA follows: TGTGCCAGCAGCTCGTTTGAGCCTTCGGGAACTGGAAACACCATATATTTT.

The chain carries TRBV5-1 and TRBJ2-2; D is unresolved. The CDR3 sequence is 14 residues long. The V end was cut by 0 bases, the J end by 7 bases, with 10 bases between. Germline V CDR1 and CDR2: SGHRS, YFSETQ. The DNA for the CDR3 is TGCGCCAGCAGCTTGGGACCCCCGAGCGGGGAGCTGTTTTTT. Translating it yields CASSLGPPSGELFF. The full variable domain, with the rest looked up from reference TRBV5-1 and TRBJ2-2, is KAGVTQTPRYLIKTRGQQVTLSCSPISGHRSVSWYQQTPGQGLQFLFEYFSETQRNKGNFPGRFSGRQFSNSRSEMNVSTLELGDSALYLCASSLGPPSGELFFGEGSRLTVL.

J is TRBJ2-1 and V is TRBV28; TRBD2 might be the D (5 bases). Germline V CDR1 and CDR2: MDHEN, SYDVKM. The CDR3 covers 15 residues. The germline V and J ends were trimmed by 3 bases and 6 bases, with 15 bases remaining between them. This chain's CDR3 is CASSFPSPAGNEQFF. The CDR3 region has the DNA TGTGCCAGCAGTTTTCCTAGCCCGGCGGGCAATGAGCAGTTCTTC.

The chain is built from TRBV11-2 and TRBJ1-5; no clear D gene. The ends were cut back, 5 bases at V and 0 bases at J, with 5 bases in the middle. Per the germline V gene, CDR1 is SGHAT and CDR2 is FQNNGV. The CDR3 is made up of 13 amino acids. CDR3 bases: TGTGCCAGCAGCCAGAATAGCAATCAGCCCCAGCATTTT. It codes for CASSQNSNQPQHF.

The chain uses TRBV5-4 and TRBJ2-7; 9 bases fit TRBD1. The CDR3 is 14 residues long. V was pared by 4 bases and J by 2 bases, with 4 bases of the junction left unmatched. CDR1 is SGHNT, CDR2 YYREEE, per germline (reference sequence). DNA of the CDR3: TGTGCCAGCAGCCGAAGACAGGGGGCCTACGAGCAGTACTTC. Protein: CASSRRQGAYEQYF.

The chain recombines TRBV1 with TRBJ1-1; no check of the table's D call, TRBD1, against the DNA was made. TRBV1 is deemed a pseudogene. The CDR3 length is 13 residues. Written as DNA, the CDR3 is TGCACCAGCAGCTACAGGGAGAACACTGAAGCTTTCTTT. It specifies CTSSYRENTEAFF.

V is TRBV10-3 and J is TRBJ1-3; weak D call: TRBD1 (6 bases). Trimming removed 9 bases from V and 2 bases from J, with 11 bases in between. Per germline, CDR1 ENHRY and CDR2 SYGVKD. This CDR3 has 13 amino acids. The CDR3 bases are TGTGCCATATCACAGGGAACTGGAAACACCATATATTTT. As protein: CAISQGTGNTIYF.

The CDR3 sequence is CASSPPTPPYEQYF. The CDR3, as DNA: TGTGCCAGCTCACCGCCTACACCACCCTACGAGCAGTACTTC. The rearrangement uses TRBV18 and TRBJ2-7; D unclear. Germline values: CDR1 KGHSH, CDR2 LQKENI. This CDR3 comprises 14 residues. V lost 3 bases and J lost 2, with 11 bases in between.

The chain has TRBV9 and TRBJ2-3; no clear D gene. With 2 bases removed from V and 0 bases from J, the gap between germline ends came to 10 bases. The germline V gene encodes CDR1 SGDLS and CDR2 YYNGEE. The CDR3 extends over 15 amino acids. The chain's CDR3 is CASSVQSVSTDTQYF. DNA of the CDR3: TGTGCCAGCAGCGTGCAAAGCGTTAGCACAGATACGCAGTATTTT.

The V call is TRBV4-1, the J call TRBJ2-1, with 16 bases matching TRBD2. This CDR3 region has 20 residues. V lost 0 bases and J lost 7; bases outside the gene matches: 12. From germline, CDR1 is MGHRA and CDR2 YSYEKL. The chain's CDR3 is CASSQDPGTSGRVRENEQFF. The CDR3 nucleotides read TGCGCCAGCAGCCAAGATCCGGGGACTAGCGGGAGGGTCAGGGAGAATGAGCAGTTCTTC.

The chain couples TRBV9 to TRBJ2-1, with TRBD2 identical over 10 bases. CDR1 is SGDLS and CDR2 is YYNGEE in the germline V gene. The CDR3 sequence is 15 residues long. V shed 1 base, J shed 8 bases, and the junction held 6 bases outside the gene matches. CDR3 region: CASSVLAGDFDEQFF. DNA for the CDR3: TGTGCCAGCAGCGTACTAGCGGGAGACTTCGATGAGCAGTTCTTC.

This clone has a handful of counts. Distinct nucleotide sequences in the sample also encode this CDR3. V gene TRBV7-2 combines with J gene TRBJ1-5; no definite D call. Deletions cut 2 bases from V and 3 bases from J, with 2 bases between. CDR1 is SGHTA and CDR2 is FQGNSA in the germline V gene. CDR3 size: 12 residues. CDR3 DNA sequence: TGTGCCAGCAGCTTACCCAATCAGCCCCAGCATTTT. Protein sequence: CASSLPNQPQHF.

This chain joins TRBV19 and TRBJ1-4; D remains ambiguous. The CDR3 contains 15 residues. The germline V gene encodes CDR1 LNHDA and CDR2 SQIVND (reference sequence). V was trimmed by 5 bases and J by 8 bases, leaving 18 bases between them. CDR3 loop: CASSPPGRSREKLFF. CDR3 DNA sequence: TGTGCCAGTAGTCCTCCGGGGAGGTCGAGAGAAAAACTGTTTTTT.